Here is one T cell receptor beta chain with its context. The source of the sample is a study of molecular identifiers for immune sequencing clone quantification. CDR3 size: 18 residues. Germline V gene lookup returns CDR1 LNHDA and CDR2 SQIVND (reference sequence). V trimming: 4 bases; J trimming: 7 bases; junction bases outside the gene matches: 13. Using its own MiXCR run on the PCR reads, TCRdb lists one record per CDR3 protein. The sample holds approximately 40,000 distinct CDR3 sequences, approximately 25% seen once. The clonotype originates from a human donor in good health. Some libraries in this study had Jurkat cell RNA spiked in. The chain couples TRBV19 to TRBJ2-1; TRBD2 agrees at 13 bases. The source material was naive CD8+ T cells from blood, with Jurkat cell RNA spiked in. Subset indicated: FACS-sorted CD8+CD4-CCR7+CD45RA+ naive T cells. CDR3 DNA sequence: TGTGCCAGTAGTAAACTAGCGGGAGGGCCCACGGGTTCGAATGAGCAGTTCTTC. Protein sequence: CASSKLAGGPTGSNEQFF.